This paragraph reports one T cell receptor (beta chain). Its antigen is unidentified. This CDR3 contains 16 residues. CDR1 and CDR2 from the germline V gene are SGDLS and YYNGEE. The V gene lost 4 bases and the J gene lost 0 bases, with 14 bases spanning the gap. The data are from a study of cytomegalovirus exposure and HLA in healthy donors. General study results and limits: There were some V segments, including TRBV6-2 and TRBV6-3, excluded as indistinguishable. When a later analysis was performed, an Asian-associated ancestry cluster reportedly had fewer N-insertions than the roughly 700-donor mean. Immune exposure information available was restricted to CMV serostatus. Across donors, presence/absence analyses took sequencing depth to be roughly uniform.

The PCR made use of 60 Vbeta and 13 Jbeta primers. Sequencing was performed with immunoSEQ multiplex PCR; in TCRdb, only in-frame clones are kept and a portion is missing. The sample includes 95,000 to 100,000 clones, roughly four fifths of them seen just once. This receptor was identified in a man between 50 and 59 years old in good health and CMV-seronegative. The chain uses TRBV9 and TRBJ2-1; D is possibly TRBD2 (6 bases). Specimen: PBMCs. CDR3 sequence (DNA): TGTGCCAGCAGCCCACGGGACTGGAGCTCCTACAATGAGCAGTTCTTC. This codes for CASSPRDWSSYNEQFF.